These T cell receptor beta chains were read from a single sample in a study of identical twins. TCRdb reprocessed the 5' RACE reads with MiXCR, giving one entry per CDR3 protein. The data hold approximately 1.8 million distinct CDR3 sequences, with under 35% observed a single time. Sequenced sample: cord blood. The receptor source for this set is a newborn girl in good health. Both conserved end residues are part of each CDR3. The D gene is left open where the match is weak. Clone size is not always given. Where it is, it says once, few, many or a class for expanded clones.

>TRBJ2-1|NA|TRBD1|TRBV19
TGTGCCAGTAGTACTAACAGAGGGACAGGGTCTTGGAATGAGCAGTTCTTC
CASSTNRGTGSWNEQFF
>TRBJ2-3|few|TRBD1|TRBV24-1
TGTGCCACCAGTGGACAGGGCAAGGCAGATACGCAGTATTTT
CATSGQGKADTQYF
>TRBJ1-1|few|NA|TRBV6-5
TGTGCCAGCAGTCCTTACCGGAGGGGGAACACTGAAGCTTTCTTT
CASSPYRRGNTEAFF
>TRBJ2-7|many|NA|TRBV29-1
TGCAGCGTTGTGGAGGCAGTCTTCTCCTACGAGCAGTACTTC
CSVVEAVFSYEQYF
>TRBJ2-5|NA|TRBD2|TRBV18
TGTGCCAGCTCACTGGGACTAGAGTGGGGTGAGCAGTACTTC
CASSLGLEWGEQYF
>TRBJ1-1|few|TRBD1|TRBV4-1
TGCGCCAGCAGCCAACAAGATAGGGGACAGTTGAACACTGAAGCTTTCTTT
CASSQQDRGQLNTEAFF
>TRBJ2-1|few|NA|TRBV4-1
TGCGCCAGCAGCCAAGATTCTCGGTACTCCTACAATGAGCAGTTCTTC
CASSQDSRYSYNEQFF
>TRBJ1-5|NA|NA|TRBV27
TGTGCCAGCAGTTCTTGGGGCGCTAGCAATCAGCCCCAGCATTTT
CASSSWGASNQPQHF
>TRBJ1-2|NA|NA|TRBV20-1
TGCAGTGCTAGAGGAAAGACAGTCAACTATGGCTACACCTTC
CSARGKTVNYGYTF
>TRBJ1-5|NA|NA|TRBV21-1
TGTGCCAGCAGCAACAGGGGCAATCAGCCCCAGCATTTT
CASSNRGNQPQHF
>TRBJ2-7|NA|NA|TRBV5-1
TGCGCCAGCAGCTGGGAACAGGGTTTCTACGAGCAGTACTTC
CASSWEQGFYEQYF
>TRBJ1-2|many|TRBD1|TRBV6-6
TGTGCCAGCAGTTTAACCGGGACAGGAAACTATGGCTACACCTTC
CASSLTGTGNYGYTF
>TRBJ2-2|NA|NA|TRBV12-3/TRBV12-4
TGTGCCGGCATTTCAGGGGCCCCCAGGGAGCTGTTTTTT
CAGISGAPRELFF
>TRBJ2-7|few|TRBD2|TRBV5-1
TGCGCCAGCAGCTTGGGAGCGGGAGGTATCTACGAGCAGTACTTC
CASSLGAGGIYEQYF
>TRBJ1-2|few|TRBD1|TRBV25-1
TGTGCCAGCAGTGGAAACAGGGGGCAAGACTATGGCTACACCTTC
CASSGNRGQDYGYTF
>TRBJ2-7|NA|TRBD1|TRBV6-6
TGTGCCAGCAGTTACTCGGACAGGGGGCAAGAGACCCGGTACTTC
CASSYSDRGQETRYF
>TRBJ2-3|few|NA|TRBV24-1
TGTGCCACCAGTGACGGGACCTACACAGATACGCAGTATTTT
CATSDGTYTDTQYF
>TRBJ2-1|NA|TRBD2|TRBV5-1
TGCGCCAGCATAATAACAGGGACTAGCGATGAGCAGTTCTTC
CASIITGTSDEQFF
>TRBJ2-4|NA|TRBD2|TRBV28
TGTGCCAGCAGTATAGCGGGAGGGCCGACGGCCAAAAACATTCAGTACTTC
CASSIAGGPTAKNIQYF
>TRBJ2-4|NA|NA|TRBV20-1
TGCAGTGCTATGGCGGGGATAGCCAAAAACATTCAGTACTTC
CSAMAGIAKNIQYF
>TRBJ2-5|NA|NA|TRBV5-1
TGCGCCAGCAGACCCGGGCCAAATCAGGGAGAGACCCAGTACTTC
CASRPGPNQGETQYF
>TRBJ1-4|NA|NA|TRBV13
TGTGCCAGCAGCCTAGGGGTCCCGGGGGAAAAACTGTTTTTT
CASSLGVPGEKLFF
>TRBJ2-7|NA|NA|TRBV5-1
TGCGCCAGCAGCCAAACCGCGAACTACGAGCAGTACTTC
CASSQTANYEQYF
>TRBJ2-7|NA|TRBD1|TRBV12-3/TRBV12-4
TGTGCCAGCAGTTTCCGTGCCGGGACAGGGGCTTACGAGCAGTACTTC
CASSFRAGTGAYEQYF
>TRBJ1-2|few|TRBD1|TRBV28
TGTGCCAGCAGTTTATTGGGGACAGGGGGCAAAGTGAAGGGCTACACCTTC
CASSLLGTGGKVKGYTF
>TRBJ2-7|NA|NA|TRBV3-1
TGTGCCAGCAGCCAAGAATGGGCGGCCCCCTACGAGCAGTACTTC
CASSQEWAAPYEQYF
>TRBJ2-3|few|NA|TRBV3-1
TGTGCCAGCAGCCAATCCAGGGCTCGGGATACGCAGTATTTT
CASSQSRARDTQYF
>TRBJ2-7|NA|NA|TRBV5-6
TGTGCCAGCAGCTTGATGGCGGGCGAGCAGTACTTC
CASSLMAGEQYF
>TRBJ1-2|NA|TRBD1|TRBV6-1
TGTGCCAGCGAACCTACGACAGGGCCTAACTATGGCTACACCTTC
CASEPTTGPNYGYTF
>TRBJ1-4|NA|NA|TRBV14
TGTGCCAGCAGCCCCCGGGCAGCTAATGAAAAACTGTTTTTT
CASSPRAANEKLFF
>TRBJ1-1|NA|TRBD1|TRBV3-1
TGTGCCAGCAGCCCACATCAGGGGGCGAACGCTTTCTTT
CASSPHQGANAFF
>TRBJ1-2|NA|NA|TRBV2
TGTGCCAGCAGTGAATTTGGTGTTACAGTAAATGGCTACACCTTC
CASSEFGVTVNGYTF
>TRBJ2-7|many|NA|TRBV6-6
TGTGCCAGCAGTTACTCGGCAGGGGCCTACTCCTACGAGCAGTACTTC
CASSYSAGAYSYEQYF
>TRBJ2-5|NA|NA|TRBV12-3/TRBV12-4
TGTGCCAGCAGTCACTCGGACCTAGAGACCCAGTACTTC
CASSHSDLETQYF
>TRBJ2-7|many|NA|TRBV20-1
TGCAGTGCTAGAGTAGTAGCGGAAAACTACGAGCAGTACTTC
CSARVVAENYEQYF
>TRBJ1-1|NA|TRBD1|TRBV13
TGTGCCAGCAGCTTAGGTGGACAGGGCAGGGGCACTGAAGCTTTCTTT
CASSLGGQGRGTEAFF
>TRBJ2-5|few|NA|TRBV5-1
TGCGCCAGCAGCTTACCCACCCAGACAAGAGAGACCCAGTACTTC
CASSLPTQTRETQYF
>TRBJ1-2|few|NA|TRBV12-3/TRBV12-4
TGTGCCAGCAGCTCCCTGACAGAGTATAACTATGGCTACACCTTC
CASSSLTEYNYGYTF
>TRBJ2-1|NA|NA|TRBV7-9
TGTGCCAGCAGCCCAAAACCGGGACACCGCACCTACAATGAGCAGTTCTTC
CASSPKPGHRTYNEQFF
>TRBJ2-7|few|TRBD2|TRBV29-1
TGCAGCGTTCGGGAAGGGACTAGCGGGGCCTACGAGCAGTACTTC
CSVREGTSGAYEQYF
>TRBJ2-3|few|TRBD2|TRBV7-2
TGTGCCAGCAGCTTTTCCGGGACTAGCGGGAGGGGCAGCACAGATACGCAGTATTTT
CASSFSGTSGRGSTDTQYF
>TRBJ1-2|NA|NA|TRBV4-1
TGCGCCAGCGGCCAAGTTGCAGGGTATGGCTACACCTTC
CASGQVAGYGYTF
>TRBJ2-1|NA|TRBD2|TRBV20-1
TGCAGTGCTAGAGATGTCCGGGGGGGCGCCTACAATGAGCAGTTCTTC
CSARDVRGGAYNEQFF
>TRBJ2-7|few|NA|TRBV20-1
TGCAGTGCTAGAGCAAGTGGTCGTACGGGCTACGAGCAGTACTTC
CSARASGRTGYEQYF
>TRBJ2-4|few|TRBD2|TRBV5-1
TGCGCCAGCAGCCCAAGTCCCGCCGGGACTAGCGGGAGTTCGGGCAAAAACATTCAGTACTTC
CASSPSPAGTSGSSGKNIQYF
>TRBJ1-4|NA|NA|TRBV20-1
TGCAGTGCTAGGGGCGGGTTGGAAAAACTGTTTTTT
CSARGGLEKLFF
>TRBJ2-3|few|NA|TRBV20-1
TGCAGTGCCCAGAATTCGGGACCGCCATTAGATACGCAGTATTTT
CSAQNSGPPLDTQYF
>TRBJ1-2|few|NA|TRBV30
TGTGCCTGGGGGCAGGGAGGCGGCTATGGCTACACCTTC
CAWGQGGGYGYTF
>TRBJ2-1|NA|TRBD2|TRBV20-1
TGCAGTGCTAGAGACGATAGCGGGAGGGCCAATGAGCAGTTCTTC
CSARDDSGRANEQFF
>TRBJ2-1|few|NA|TRBV12-3/TRBV12-4
TGTGCCAGCAGTTCTCGGACTCGGTCCTACAATGAGCAGTTCTTC
CASSSRTRSYNEQFF
>TRBJ2-2|few|NA|TRBV14
TGTGCCAGCAGTTCGCGCAGGGGACTATTTGGGGAGCTGTTTTTT
CASSSRRGLFGELFF
>TRBJ2-1|NA|TRBD2|TRBV19
TGTGCCAGTAGCCGATTACTAGCGGGGGATTACAATGAGCAGTTCTTC
CASSRLLAGDYNEQFF
>TRBJ2-1|few|TRBD2|TRBV18
TGTGCCAGCTCACCAGGACTAGCGGGTCAGCAGTTCTTC
CASSPGLAGQQFF
>TRBJ2-5|NA|NA|TRBV20-1
TGCAGTGCTAGAGTGGAGGGTGGTCTAGAGACCCAGTACTTC
CSARVEGGLETQYF
>TRBJ2-1|few|NA|TRBV11-2
TGTGCCAGCAGCTATGGAATGAACTACAATGAGCAGTTCTTC
CASSYGMNYNEQFF